This is a list of T cell receptor beta chains from one sample in a study of T cells in Graves' hyperthyroidism and ophthalmopathy. MiXCR, run by TCRdb on the multiplex PCR reads, gives a single entry per CDR3 protein. The table lists roughly 500,000 distinct CDR3 sequences, approximately 25% of them singletons, with around 11% in the top ten. Material for sequencing was blood. Receptors were obtained from a woman in her thirties with Graves' ophthalmopathy. CDR3s include the opening cysteine and the closing phenylalanine or tryptophan. Each record gives: CDR3 protein, V gene, clone size, CDR3 length, J gene. A clone size is listed for some rows: how often the clone was seen (once, few, many), or a class if it is expanded.

CASRRDRGPTNTEAFF TRBV6-2/TRBV6-3 . 16 TRBJ1-1
CASGPTPGPTPIQYF TRBV7-2 once 15 TRBJ2-4
CASSEALHTIYF TRBV6-1 once 12 TRBJ1-3
CASSAPSRLAGVSYEQYF TRBV28 once 18 TRBJ2-7
CASSRKRIDGYTF TRBV6-1 . 13 TRBJ1-2
CASKGGKNTEAFF TRBV19 many 13 TRBJ1-1
CASSLQDRGLSQETQYF TRBV11-1 . 17 TRBJ2-5
CASSDSKGGTEAFF TRBV6-4 . 14 TRBJ1-1
CASRADWLGTEAFF TRBV2 many 14 TRBJ1-1
CASSQSGQGAYEQYF TRBV4-2 . 15 TRBJ2-7
CASSQDPYSSGNTIYF TRBV6-1 . 16 TRBJ1-3
CASRIGGGQGGHEQYF TRBV27 . 16 TRBJ2-7
CASSFSNRLYGYTF TRBV27 many 14 TRBJ1-2
CATLGSNQPQHF TRBV28 many 12 TRBJ1-5
CASSPKSTSYYGYTF TRBV12-3/TRBV12-4 few 15 TRBJ1-2
CASRTGPQETQYF TRBV28 few 13 TRBJ2-5
CASSIARNQPQHF TRBV19 many 13 TRBJ1-5
CATSSQTGGVRNEQYF TRBV15 many 16 TRBJ2-7
CSARGVRTSESYEQYF TRBV20-1 . 16 TRBJ2-7
CASRPSGDWETKYF TRBV25-1 few 14 TRBJ2-5
CSAKGSEAFF TRBV20-1 many 10 TRBJ1-1
CASSELDNQPQHF TRBV6-1 many 13 TRBJ1-5
CASSPRPSNEQYF TRBV28 few 13 TRBJ2-7
CASSTPRTEAFF TRBV12-3/TRBV12-4 . 12 TRBJ1-1
CASSLARLQGGQPQHF TRBV7-8 . 16 TRBJ1-5
CAISESPEFRGYTF TRBV10-3 many 14 TRBJ1-2
CASSLKTGYGYTF TRBV12-3/TRBV12-4 . 13 TRBJ1-2
CASRRAGGRTGELFF TRBV12-3/TRBV12-4 . 15 TRBJ2-2
CASSPIQGAGSTIYF TRBV7-2 . 15 TRBJ1-3
CASSQSGLGEAFF TRBV4-1 once 13 TRBJ1-1
CASSEDGSSGYTF TRBV6-1 many 13 TRBJ1-2
CSARDMARAGEGYF TRBV20-1 few 14 TRBJ2-7
CASSLNAGMGYTF TRBV12-3/TRBV12-4 . 13 TRBJ1-2
CASSRGQGPNYTF TRBV5-1 . 13 TRBJ1-2
CASSFSLAGLSYEQYF TRBV28 . 16 TRBJ2-7
CASRNPGRAVGDQPQHF TRBV19 few 17 TRBJ1-5
CASSSPTSGGLWSKNIQYF TRBV11-2 few 19 TRBJ2-4
CSAHRGVVAYEQYF TRBV20-1 few 14 TRBJ2-7
CASSLSEGANTGELFF TRBV4-3 . 16 TRBJ2-2
CASSFDSTHREYYGYTF TRBV5-1 few 17 TRBJ1-2
CSVSGDRGTEAFF TRBV29-1 many 13 TRBJ1-1
CASSAGLAGGSDEQYF TRBV11-2 once 16 TRBJ2-7
CASTAARGLPNYGYTF TRBV11-2 . 16 TRBJ1-2
CASSERAGGGTEAFF TRBV6-4 . 15 TRBJ1-1
CASSLTSRNTGELFF TRBV27 once 15 TRBJ2-2